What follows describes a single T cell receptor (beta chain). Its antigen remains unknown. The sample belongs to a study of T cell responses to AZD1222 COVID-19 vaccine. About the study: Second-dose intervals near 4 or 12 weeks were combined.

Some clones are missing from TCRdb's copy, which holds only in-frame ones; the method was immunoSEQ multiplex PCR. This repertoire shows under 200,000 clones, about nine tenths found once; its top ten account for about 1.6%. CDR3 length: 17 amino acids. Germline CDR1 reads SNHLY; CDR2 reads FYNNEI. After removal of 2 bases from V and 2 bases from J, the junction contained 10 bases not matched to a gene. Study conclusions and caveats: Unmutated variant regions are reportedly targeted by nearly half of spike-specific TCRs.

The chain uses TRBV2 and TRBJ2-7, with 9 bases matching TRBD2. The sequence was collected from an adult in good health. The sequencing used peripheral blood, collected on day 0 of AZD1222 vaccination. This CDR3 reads CASSEHWVSGGTYEQYF. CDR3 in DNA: TGTGCCAGCAGTGAACACTGGGTTAGCGGGGGCACCTACGAGCAGTACTTC.